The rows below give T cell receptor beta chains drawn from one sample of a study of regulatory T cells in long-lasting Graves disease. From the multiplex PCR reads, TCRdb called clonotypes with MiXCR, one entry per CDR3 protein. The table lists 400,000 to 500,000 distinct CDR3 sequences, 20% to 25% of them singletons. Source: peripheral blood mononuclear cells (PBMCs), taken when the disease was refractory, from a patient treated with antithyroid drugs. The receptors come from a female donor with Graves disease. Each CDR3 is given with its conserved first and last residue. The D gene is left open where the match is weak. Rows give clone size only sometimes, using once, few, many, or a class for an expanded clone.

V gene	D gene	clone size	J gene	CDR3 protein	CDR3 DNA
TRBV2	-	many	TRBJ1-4	CASSGGAGEKLFF	TGTGCCAGCAGTGGAGGGGCTGGAGAAAAACTGTTTTTT
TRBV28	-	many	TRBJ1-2	CASSPWGGLYGYTF	TGTGCCAGCAGCCCCTGGGGGGGACTCTATGGCTACACCTTC
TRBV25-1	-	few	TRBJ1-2	CASSESVGAYGYTF	TGTGCCAGCAGTGAATCGGTCGGGGCGTATGGCTACACCTTC
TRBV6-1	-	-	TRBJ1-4	CASSEQTEKLFF	TGTGCCAGCAGTGAACAGACAGAAAAACTGTTTTTT
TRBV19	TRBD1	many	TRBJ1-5	CASSITGGPNQPQHF	TGTGCCAGTAGTATAACAGGGGGCCCGAATCAGCCCCAGCATTTT
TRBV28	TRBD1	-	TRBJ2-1	CASSPQGGDRINEQFF	TGTGCCAGCAGTCCACAGGGGGGAGATCGTATCAATGAGCAGTTCTTC
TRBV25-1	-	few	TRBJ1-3	CASSAPGAAGNTIYF	TGTGCCAGCAGTGCGCCCGGAGCGGCTGGAAACACCATATATTTT
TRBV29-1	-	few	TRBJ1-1	CSVEASESEAFF	TGCAGCGTTGAAGCGAGCGAATCTGAAGCTTTCTTT
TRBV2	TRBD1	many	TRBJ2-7	CASIMDRGKDEQYF	TGTGCCAGCATCATGGACAGGGGGAAGGACGAGCAGTACTTC
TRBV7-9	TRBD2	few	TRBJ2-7	CASSLGGSFNEQYF	TGTGCCAGCAGCTTAGGCGGGAGTTTTAACGAGCAGTACTTC
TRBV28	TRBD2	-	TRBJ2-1	CASSPLGGGVHNEQFF	TGTGCCAGCAGTCCCCTTGGGGGAGGGGTCCACAATGAGCAGTTCTTC
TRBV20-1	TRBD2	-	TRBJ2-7	CSARVAGGPYEQYF	TGCAGTGCTAGAGTTGCGGGAGGTCCCTACGAGCAGTACTTC
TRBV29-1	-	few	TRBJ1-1	CSVLDRSTTEAFF	TGCAGCGTTTTAGACAGGAGCACCACTGAAGCTTTCTTT
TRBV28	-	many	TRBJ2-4	CASSFHQGAKNIQYF	TGTGCCAGCAGTTTCCACCAGGGAGCCAAAAACATTCAGTACTTC
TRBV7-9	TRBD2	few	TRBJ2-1	CASSALAGAFNEQFF	TGTGCCAGCAGCGCCTTAGCGGGAGCGTTTAATGAGCAGTTCTTC
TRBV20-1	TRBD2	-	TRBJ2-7	CSAPGLAGDYEQYF	TGCAGTGCGCCGGGGCTAGCGGGAGACTACGAGCAGTACTTC
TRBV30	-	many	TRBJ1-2	CAWRLFDYGYTF	TGTGCCTGGAGACTGTTTGACTATGGCTACACCTTC
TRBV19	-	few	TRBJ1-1	CASSIVGGKNTEAFF	TGTGCCAGTAGTATAGTAGGAGGGAAGAACACTGAAGCTTTCTTT
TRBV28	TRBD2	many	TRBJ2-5	CASRTSGSQETQYF	TGTGCCAGCAGGACTAGCGGGAGCCAAGAGACCCAGTACTTC
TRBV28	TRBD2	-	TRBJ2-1	CASSLSGVSYNEQFF	TGTGCCAGCAGTCTTAGCGGGGTCTCCTACAATGAGCAGTTCTTC
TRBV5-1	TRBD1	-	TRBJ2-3	CASSPRGRRDTQYF	TGCGCCAGCAGCCCCAGGGGGCGGAGAGATACGCAGTATTTT
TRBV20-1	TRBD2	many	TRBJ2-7	CSARVPAGVYEQYF	TGCAGTGCTAGAGTGCCAGCGGGAGTATACGAGCAGTACTTC
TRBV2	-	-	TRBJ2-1	CATRRNREQFF	TGTGCCACCAGACGAAATCGGGAGCAGTTCTTC
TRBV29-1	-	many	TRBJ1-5	CSASEGGTGNQPQHF	TGCAGCGCCTCCGAGGGAGGGACGGGCAATCAGCCCCAGCATTTT
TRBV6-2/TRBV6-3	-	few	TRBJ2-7	CASSPRGKSARYEQYF	TGTGCCAGCAGCCCGCGAGGGAAATCGGCTCGGTACGAGCAGTACTTC
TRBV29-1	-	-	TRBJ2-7	CSLGHHSYEQYF	TGCAGCCTGGGACACCACTCCTACGAGCAGTACTTC
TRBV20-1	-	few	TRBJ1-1	CSPTAGLNTEAFF	TGCAGTCCAACGGCGGGCCTGAACACTGAAGCTTTCTTT
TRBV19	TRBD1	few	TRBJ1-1	CARRGTGVGRDTEAFF	TGTGCCAGGCGGGGGACAGGGGTAGGAAGGGACACTGAAGCTTTCTTT